This T cell receptor beta chain came from a study of post-analysis software for immune sequencing data. Study background: Some patients lacked subtype; others had relapsing-remitting, secondary progressive or progressive-relapsing disease.

This clonotype was detected a few times. The antigen remains undetermined. Study-wide points: Roughly 5 TRBV segments occurring more often in patients than controls included TRBV5-6, TRBV5-1 and TRBV20-1. Samples sharing a preparation batch grouped tightly together when assessed by F measure. Those with multiple sclerosis, the patient group, showed significantly lower normalized Chao1 diversity than controls.

Prepared TCR beta cDNA libraries contained unique molecular identifiers. Some 500,000 cDNA molecules were recovered from an input of roughly 0.85 to 10 million T cells. TCRdb reanalysed the PCR reads using MiXCR and keeps one entry per CDR3 protein. The sample lists roughly 400,000 distinct CDR3 sequences; more than 30% were seen once. V lost 0 bases to trimming and J lost 4 bases, with 17 bases between them. There are 16 residues in the CDR3. The germline V gene encodes CDR1 SGHRS and CDR2 YFSETQ. Sequences were obtained from blood. The sequence derives from a girl aged 2-10 years with multiple sclerosis. V and J are TRBV5-1 and TRBJ2-7; D remains unclear. This CDR3 is CASSLELGTLRYEQYF. The CDR3 coding sequence is TGCGCCAGCAGCTTGGAGTTGGGCACCCTGAGGTACGAGCAGTACTTC.